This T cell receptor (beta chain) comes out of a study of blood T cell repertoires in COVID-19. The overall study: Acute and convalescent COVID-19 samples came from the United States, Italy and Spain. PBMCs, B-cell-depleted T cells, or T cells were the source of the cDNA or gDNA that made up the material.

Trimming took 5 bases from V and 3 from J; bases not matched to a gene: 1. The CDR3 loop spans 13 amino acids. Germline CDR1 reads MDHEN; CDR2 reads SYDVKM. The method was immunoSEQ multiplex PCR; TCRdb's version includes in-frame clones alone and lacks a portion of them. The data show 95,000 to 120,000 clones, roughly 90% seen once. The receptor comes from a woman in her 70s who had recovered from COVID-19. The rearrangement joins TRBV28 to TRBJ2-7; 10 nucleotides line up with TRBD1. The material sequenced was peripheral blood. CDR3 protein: CASSRTGGYEQYF. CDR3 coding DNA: TGTGCCAGCAGTCGGACAGGGGGCTACGAGCAGTACTTC.